The 14 T cell receptor beta chains below all came from one sample that was sequenced in a study of patients and donors after allogeneic stem cell transplantation. Via MiXCR, TCRdb re-called the RT-PCR reads, giving one row per CDR3 protein. The sample holds hundreds of thousands of distinct CDR3 sequences, roughly 17% seen once. The material sequenced was blood, either unsorted or a sorted T cell fraction (not recorded which). The receptors were sampled from a human donor who was either an allogeneic HSCT recipient or a stem cell or donor lymphocyte infusion donor (not recorded which). It is not recorded whose cells these are; they may come from a transplant donor.

This clonotype was detected ten times or more. The rearrangement links TRBV7-3 to TRBJ2-1; tentative D call: TRBD2 (6 bases). This CDR3 has 12 residues. Germline V gene lookup returns CDR1 SGHTA and CDR2 FQGTGA. Trimming shortened V by 6 bases and J by 7 bases, and 10 bases separated the two germline ends. This CDR3 reads CASSLTRNEQFF. As DNA, the CDR3 is TGTGCCAGCAGTTTGACTAGAAATGAGCAGTTCTTC.

A few counts support this clonotype. This chain joins TRBV11-2 and TRBJ1-1; perhaps TRBD1 as D (6 bases). Germline assignment: CDR1 SGHAT and CDR2 FQNNGV. The germline V and J ends were trimmed by 5 bases and 1 base, with 26 bases remaining between them. The CDR3 is 19 amino acids. CDR3 in amino acids: CASSPLRGRGGKGNTEAFF. CDR3 nucleotide sequence: TGTGCCAGCAGCCCCCTTAGGGGCCGAGGGGGGAAAGGGAACACTGAAGCTTTCTTT. Full variable domain (outside the CDR3, taken from reference TRBV11-2 and TRBJ1-1): EAGVAQSPRYKIIEKRQSVAFWCNPISGHATLYWYQQILGQGPKLLIQFQNNGVVDDSQLPKDRFSAERLKGVDSTLKIQPAKLEDSAVYLCASSPLRGRGGKGNTEAFFGQGTRLTVV.

This chain connects TRBV7-8 to TRBJ2-3, with D perhaps given as TRBD1 or TRBD2 (5 bases each). CDR1 and CDR2 from the germline V gene are SGHVS and FQNEAQ. The CDR3 covers 13 residues. The V end was cut by 6 bases, the J end by 5 bases, with 12 bases between. The CDR3, as DNA: TGTGCCAGCAGTTTTAGAGGGGAAGATACGCAGTATTTT. The encoded protein is CASSFRGEDTQYF.

This rearrangement joins TRBV6-1 to TRBJ2-4; D is perhaps TRBD1 or TRBD2 (6 bases each). The V gene's germline CDR1 is MNHNS and CDR2 SASEGT. Trimming took off 8 bases at V and 3 bases at J, with 17 bases between the two ends. CDR3 length: 15 amino acids. The CDR3 loop reads CASYEGGLGKNIQYF. The CDR3 nucleotides read TGTGCCAGCTATGAGGGGGGATTAGGCAAAAACATTCAGTACTTC.

The chain links TRBV12-3 or TRBV12-4 to TRBJ2-7; D unclear. Trimming removed 3 bases from V and 3 bases from J, with 12 bases in between. The CDR3 spans 14 residues. CDR3 bases: TGTGCCAGCAGTTTGGTGAATGGGAACTACGAGCAGTACTTC. Protein: CASSLVNGNYEQYF.

V is TRBV15 and J is TRBJ2-6, with D perhaps matching TRBD1 or TRBD2 (5 bases each). Looked up from germline, CDR1 is LNHNV and CDR2 is YYDKDF (reference sequence). The CDR3 is 14 amino acids. Trimming stripped 5 bases from V and 0 bases from J, with 5 bases between. CDR3 in amino acids: CATSGTSGANVLTF. The CDR3 nucleotides read TGTGCCACCAGCGGGACCTCTGGGGCCAACGTCCTGACTTTC.

Ten or more counts support this clonotype. The chain uses TRBV12-3 or TRBV12-4 and TRBJ1-3, with D possibly TRBD1 on 5 matching bases. This CDR3 is 15 amino acids long. V was trimmed by 6 bases and J by 0 bases, leaving 12 bases between them. The chain's CDR3 is CASRPGRLSGNTIYF. CDR3 bases: TGTGCCAGCAGACCGGGACGGCTCTCTGGAAACACCATATATTTT.

This clonotype was found many times. CDR3 protein: CATSAPGRAYGYTF. CDR3 bases: TGTGCCACCAGTGCCCCGGGCCGGGCCTATGGCTACACCTTC. V is TRBV24-1 and J is TRBJ1-2; no clear D. The germline V gene has CDR1 KGHDR and CDR2 SFDVKD. V was cut by 5 bases and J by 4 bases, with 13 bases left in between. This CDR3 contains 14 residues.

V is TRBV5-1 and J is TRBJ2-6; D may be TRBD1 (6 bases). This CDR3 is built from 18 residues. The V end was cut by 0 bases, the J end by 0 bases, with 13 bases between. Per the germline V gene, CDR1 is SGHRS and CDR2 is YFSETQ. The CDR3: CASSLGDTFFSGANVLTF. The CDR3 DNA reads as TGCGCCAGCAGCTTGGGGGACACGTTTTTCTCTGGGGCCAACGTCCTGACTTTC.

CDR3 loop: CASSLTPLTSGSPYNEQFF. CDR3 sequence (DNA): TGTGCCAGCAGCTTAACGCCTCTGACTAGCGGGAGCCCCTACAATGAGCAGTTCTTC. The gene calls are TRBV7-3 and TRBJ2-1; 12 nucleotides match TRBD2. Germline V gives CDR1 SGHTA, CDR2 FQGTGA. The CDR3 is made up of 19 amino acids. The trim removed 0 bases at V and 2 bases at J, leaving 8 bases unmatched.

This clonotype has a count of ten or more. The chain couples TRBV7-3 to TRBJ2-2; tentatively, D is TRBD2 (5 bases). The V end was cut by 0 bases, the J end by 1 base, with 12 bases between. Germline V gives CDR1 SGHTA, CDR2 FQGTGA. This CDR3 is built from 17 residues. The CDR3 coding sequence is TGTGCCAGCAGCTTAACGAGGGCTAGTGGGAACACCGGGGAGCTGTTTTTT. This translates into CASSLTRASGNTGELFF. Combining the CDR3 with reference TRBV7-3 and TRBJ2-2 gives the whole variable domain GAGVSQTPSNKVTEKGKYVELRCDPISGHTALYWYRQSLGQGPEFLIYFQGTGAADDSGLPNDRFFAVRPEGSVSTLKIQRTERGDSAVYLCASSLTRASGNTGELFFGEGSRLTVL.

The chain employs TRBV12-3 or TRBV12-4 and TRBJ2-7; tentative D call: TRBD2 (5 bases). Deletions cut 3 bases from V and 7 bases from J, with 13 bases between. The CDR3 spans 13 residues. The CDR3 DNA follows: TGTGCCAGCAGTTTCACGGTTCGAGGGGAGCAGTACTTC. This gives the protein CASSFTVRGEQYF.

The chain joins TRBV5-1 to TRBJ2-4, with a weak D call TRBD1 (5 bases). Germline V gene data show CDR1 as SGHRS and CDR2 as YFSETQ. Deletions cut 0 bases from V and 5 bases from J, with 9 bases between. The CDR3 extends over 14 amino acids. The CDR3 loop is CASSLAGAQNIQYF. In DNA, the CDR3 is TGCGCCAGCAGCTTGGCTGGGGCCCAAAACATTCAGTACTTC.

This chain uses TRBV27 with TRBJ2-7; D is unclear. In germline, CDR1 is MNHEY, CDR2 SMNVEV (reference sequence). The CDR3 has 14 residues. Trimming took off 6 bases at V and 0 bases at J, with 12 bases between the two ends. The chain's CDR3 is CASSPTRSSYEQYF. As DNA, the CDR3 is TGTGCCAGCAGCCCGACCAGGAGCTCCTACGAGCAGTACTTC.